This T cell receptor (beta chain) originates from a study of blood T cell repertoires in COVID-19. Study information: COVID-19 samples from acute and convalescent phases originated in the United States, Italy and Spain.

Trimming took off 6 bases at V and 1 base at J, with 9 bases between the two ends. This CDR3 is built from 13 residues. Per germline, CDR1 SGHTA and CDR2 FQGNSA. Authors' analysis steps: Nucleated cell counts were estimated from reference gene primer amplification. Profiling relied on immunoSEQ multiplex PCR, and the TCRdb table lists in-frame clones only, not all of them. The DNA gave D and trimming, while V, J and clone size come from that table. The data hold tens of thousands of clones, with about four fifths observed a single time. This sequence joins TRBV7-2 and TRBJ1-1, with D hard to call. What was sequenced was peripheral blood. The source is a man aged 55 to 69 with COVID-19, enrolled during active disease. Here the CDR3 DNA reads TGTGCCAGCAGGGTACAGAGGAACACTGAAGCTTTCTTT. Residues: CASRVQRNTEAFF. The whole variable domain, filled in from reference TRBV7-2 and TRBJ1-1, reads GAGVSQSPSNKVTEKGKDVELRCDPISGHTALYWYRQSLGQGLEFLIYFQGNSAPDKSGLPSDRFSAERTGGSVSTLTIQRTQQEDSAVYLCASRVQRNTEAFFGQGTRLTVV.